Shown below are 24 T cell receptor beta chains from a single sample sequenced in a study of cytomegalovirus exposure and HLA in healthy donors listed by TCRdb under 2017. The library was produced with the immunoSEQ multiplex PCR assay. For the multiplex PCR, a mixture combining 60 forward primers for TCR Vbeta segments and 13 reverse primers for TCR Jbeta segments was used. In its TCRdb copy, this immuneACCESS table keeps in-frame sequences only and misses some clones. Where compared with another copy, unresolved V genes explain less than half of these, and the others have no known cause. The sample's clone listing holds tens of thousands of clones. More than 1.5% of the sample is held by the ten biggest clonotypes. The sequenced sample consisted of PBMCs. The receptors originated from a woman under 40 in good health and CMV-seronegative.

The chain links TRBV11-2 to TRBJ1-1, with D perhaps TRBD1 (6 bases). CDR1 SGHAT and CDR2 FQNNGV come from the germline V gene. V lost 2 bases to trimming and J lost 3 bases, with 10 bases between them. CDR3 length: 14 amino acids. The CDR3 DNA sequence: TGTGCCAGCAGCTTAAAACAGGGAGACACTGAAGCTTTCTTT. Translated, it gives CASSLKQGDTEAFF.

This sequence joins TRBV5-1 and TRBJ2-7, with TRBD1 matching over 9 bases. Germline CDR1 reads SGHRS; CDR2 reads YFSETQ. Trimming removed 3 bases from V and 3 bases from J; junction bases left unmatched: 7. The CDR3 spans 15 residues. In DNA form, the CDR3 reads TGCGCCAGCAGCTCCGGGACAGGGTTTGTCTACGAGCAGTACTTC. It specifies CASSSGTGFVYEQYF.

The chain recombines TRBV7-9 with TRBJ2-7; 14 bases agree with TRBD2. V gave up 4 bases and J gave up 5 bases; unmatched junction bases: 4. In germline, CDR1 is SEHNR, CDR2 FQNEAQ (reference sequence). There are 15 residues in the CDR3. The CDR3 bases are TGTGCCAGCAGCTGGGGACTAGCGGGAGTCAACGAGCAGTACTTC. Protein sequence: CASSWGLAGVNEQYF.

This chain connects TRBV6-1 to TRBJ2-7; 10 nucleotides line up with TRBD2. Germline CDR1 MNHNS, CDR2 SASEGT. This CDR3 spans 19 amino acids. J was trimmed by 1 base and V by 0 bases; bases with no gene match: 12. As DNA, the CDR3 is TGTGCCAGCAGTGAAGCCCTAGCGGGAGCCGTATATGGGTCCTACGAGCAGTACTTC. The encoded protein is CASSEALAGAVYGSYEQYF.

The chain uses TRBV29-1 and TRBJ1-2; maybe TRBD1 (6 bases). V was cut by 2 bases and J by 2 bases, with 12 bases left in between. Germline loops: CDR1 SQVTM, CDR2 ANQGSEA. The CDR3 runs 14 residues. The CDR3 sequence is CSVEPTGNNYGYTF. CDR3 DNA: TGCAGCGTTGAACCGACAGGAAACAACTATGGCTACACCTTC. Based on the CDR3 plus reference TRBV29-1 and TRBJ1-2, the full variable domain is SAVISQKPSRDICQRGTSLTIQCQVDSQVTMMFWYRQQPGQSLTLIATANQGSEATYESGFVIDKFPISRPNLTFSTLTVSNMSPEDSSIYLCSVEPTGNNYGYTFGSGTRLTVV.

The CDR3 spells CASGTRQAGYTF. CDR3 nucleotide sequence: TGTGCCAGTGGGACCCGACAGGCAGGCTACACCTTC. This sequence joins TRBV19 and TRBJ1-2; D possibly corresponds to TRBD1 (6 bases). Deletions cut 8 bases from V and 8 bases from J, with 15 bases between. This CDR3 comprises 12 residues. CDR1 and CDR2 from the germline V gene are LNHDA and SQIVND (reference sequence).

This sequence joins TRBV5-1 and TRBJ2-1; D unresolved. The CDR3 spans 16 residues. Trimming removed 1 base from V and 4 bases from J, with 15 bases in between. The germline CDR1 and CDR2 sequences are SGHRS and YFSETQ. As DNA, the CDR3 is TGCGCCAGCAGCTTGCGCGGCCCCCCAGAGTACAATGAGCAGTTCTTC. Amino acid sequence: CASSLRGPPEYNEQFF.

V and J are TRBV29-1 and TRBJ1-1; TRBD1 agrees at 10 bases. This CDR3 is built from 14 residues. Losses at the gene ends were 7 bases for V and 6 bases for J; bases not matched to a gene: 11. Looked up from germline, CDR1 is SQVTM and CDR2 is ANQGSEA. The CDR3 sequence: CSGSRQGARSEAFF. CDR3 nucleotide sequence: TGCAGCGGGTCGAGACAGGGGGCAAGGTCTGAAGCTTTCTTT.

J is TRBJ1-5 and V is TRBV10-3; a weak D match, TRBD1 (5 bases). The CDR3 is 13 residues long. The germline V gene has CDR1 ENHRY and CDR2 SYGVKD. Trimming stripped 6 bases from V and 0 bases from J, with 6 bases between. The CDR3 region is CAIRTASNQPQHF. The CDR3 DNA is TGTGCCATCAGGACAGCTAGCAATCAGCCCCAGCATTTT.

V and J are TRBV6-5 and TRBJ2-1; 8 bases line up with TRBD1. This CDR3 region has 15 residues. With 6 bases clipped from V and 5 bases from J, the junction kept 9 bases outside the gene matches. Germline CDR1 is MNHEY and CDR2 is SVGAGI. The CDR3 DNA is TGTGCCAGCAGGAACAGGGGGACGGGCGACAATGAGCAGTTCTTC. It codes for CASRNRGTGDNEQFF.

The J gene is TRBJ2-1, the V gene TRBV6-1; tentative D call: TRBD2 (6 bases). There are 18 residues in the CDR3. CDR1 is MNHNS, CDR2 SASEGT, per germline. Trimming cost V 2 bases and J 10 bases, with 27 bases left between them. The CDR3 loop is CASSESLWRDHIRREQFF. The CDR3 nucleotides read TGTGCCAGCAGTGAAAGCCTTTGGCGGGACCATATCCGAAGGGAGCAGTTCTTC.

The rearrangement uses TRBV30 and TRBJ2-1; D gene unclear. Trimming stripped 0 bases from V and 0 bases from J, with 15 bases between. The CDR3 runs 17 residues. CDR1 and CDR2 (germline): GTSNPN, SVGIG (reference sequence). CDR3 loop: CAWSVLAPRSSYNEQFF. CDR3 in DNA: TGTGCCTGGAGTGTACTGGCCCCGCGGAGCTCCTACAATGAGCAGTTCTTC.

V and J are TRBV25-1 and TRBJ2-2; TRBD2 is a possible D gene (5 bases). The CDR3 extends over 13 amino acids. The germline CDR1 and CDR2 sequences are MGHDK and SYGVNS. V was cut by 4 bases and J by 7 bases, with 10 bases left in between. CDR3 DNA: TGTGCCAGCAGTGGAGCGGTCGACGGGGAGCTGTTTTTT. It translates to CASSGAVDGELFF.

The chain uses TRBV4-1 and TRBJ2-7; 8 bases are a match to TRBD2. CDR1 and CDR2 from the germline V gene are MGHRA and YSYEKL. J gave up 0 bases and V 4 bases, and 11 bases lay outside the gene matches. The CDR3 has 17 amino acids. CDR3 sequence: CASSRFPRLAPSYEQYF. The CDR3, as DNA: TGCGCCAGCAGCCGGTTTCCCCGACTAGCGCCCTCCTACGAGCAGTACTTC.

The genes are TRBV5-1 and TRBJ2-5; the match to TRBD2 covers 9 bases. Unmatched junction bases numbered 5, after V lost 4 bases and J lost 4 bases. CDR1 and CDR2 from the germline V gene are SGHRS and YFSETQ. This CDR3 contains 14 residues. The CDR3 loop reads CASSTGTSRETQYF. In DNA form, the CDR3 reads TGCGCCAGCAGCACAGGGACTAGCCGAGAGACCCAGTACTTC.

In nucleotides, the CDR3 is TGTGCCAGCAGTGAGGGGTTCGGGACAGGTGTCTATGGCTACACCTTC. This translates into CASSEGFGTGVYGYTF. V usage is TRBV6-1 and J usage is TRBJ1-2, with 8 bases identical to TRBD1. Germline CDR1 and CDR2: MNHNS and SASEGT. The J segment lost 4 bases and the V segment lost 3 bases, leaving 10 bases of the junction unmatched. The CDR3 consists of 16 residues.

The CDR3 is CASSQTLTGRYQPQHF. The CDR3 coding sequence is TGTGCCAGCAGCCAAACTCTGACGGGAAGGTATCAGCCCCAGCATTTT. This chain links TRBV14 with TRBJ1-5; D not certain. The CDR3 totals 16 residues. Looked up from germline, CDR1 is SGHDN and CDR2 is FVKESK. V was clipped by 2 bases and J by 5 bases, with 16 bases between them.

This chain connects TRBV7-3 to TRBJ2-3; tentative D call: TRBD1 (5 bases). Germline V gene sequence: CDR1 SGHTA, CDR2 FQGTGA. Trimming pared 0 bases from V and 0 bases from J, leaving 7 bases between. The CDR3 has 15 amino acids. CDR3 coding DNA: TGTGCCAGCAGCTTAACGGGGCGGAGCACAGATACGCAGTATTTT. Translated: CASSLTGRSTDTQYF.

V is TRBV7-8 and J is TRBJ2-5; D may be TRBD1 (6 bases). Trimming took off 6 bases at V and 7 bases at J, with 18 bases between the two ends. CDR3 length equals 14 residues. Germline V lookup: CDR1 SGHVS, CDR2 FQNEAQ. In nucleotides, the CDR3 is TGTGCCAGCAGGCTAGAGGGGGTGCGAGGGACCCAGTACTTC. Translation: CASRLEGVRGTQYF.

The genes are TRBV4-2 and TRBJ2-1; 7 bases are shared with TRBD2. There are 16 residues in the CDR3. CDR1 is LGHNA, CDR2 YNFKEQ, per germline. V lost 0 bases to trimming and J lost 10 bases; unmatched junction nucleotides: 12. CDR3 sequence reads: CASSQESFSLGGEQFF. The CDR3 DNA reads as TGTGCCAGCAGCCAAGAGTCTTTCAGCCTCGGGGGGGAGCAGTTCTTC.

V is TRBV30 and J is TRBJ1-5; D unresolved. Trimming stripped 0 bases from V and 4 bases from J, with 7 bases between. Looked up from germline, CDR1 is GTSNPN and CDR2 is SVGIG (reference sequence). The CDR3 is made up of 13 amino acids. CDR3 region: CAWSVAQNQPQHF. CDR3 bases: TGTGCCTGGAGTGTAGCTCAAAATCAGCCCCAGCATTTT.

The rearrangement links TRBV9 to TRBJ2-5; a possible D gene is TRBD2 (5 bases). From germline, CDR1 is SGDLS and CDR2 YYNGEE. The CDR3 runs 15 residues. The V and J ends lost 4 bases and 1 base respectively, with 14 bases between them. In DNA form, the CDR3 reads TGTGCCAGCAGCCTAGCCCCAGCGCTCCAAGAGACCCAGTACTTC. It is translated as CASSLAPALQETQYF.

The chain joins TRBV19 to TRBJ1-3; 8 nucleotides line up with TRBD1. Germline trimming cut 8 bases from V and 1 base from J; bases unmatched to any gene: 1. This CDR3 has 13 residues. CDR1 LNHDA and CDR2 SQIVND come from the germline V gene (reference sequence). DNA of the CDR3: TGTGCCAGTGGACAGGGATCTGGAAACACCATATATTTT. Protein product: CASGQGSGNTIYF.

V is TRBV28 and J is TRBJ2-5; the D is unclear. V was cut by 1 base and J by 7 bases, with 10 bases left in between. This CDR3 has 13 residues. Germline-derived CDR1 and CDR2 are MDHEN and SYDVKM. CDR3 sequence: CASSLSGEVTQYF. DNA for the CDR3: TGTGCCAGCAGTTTATCGGGTGAAGTGACCCAGTACTTC.